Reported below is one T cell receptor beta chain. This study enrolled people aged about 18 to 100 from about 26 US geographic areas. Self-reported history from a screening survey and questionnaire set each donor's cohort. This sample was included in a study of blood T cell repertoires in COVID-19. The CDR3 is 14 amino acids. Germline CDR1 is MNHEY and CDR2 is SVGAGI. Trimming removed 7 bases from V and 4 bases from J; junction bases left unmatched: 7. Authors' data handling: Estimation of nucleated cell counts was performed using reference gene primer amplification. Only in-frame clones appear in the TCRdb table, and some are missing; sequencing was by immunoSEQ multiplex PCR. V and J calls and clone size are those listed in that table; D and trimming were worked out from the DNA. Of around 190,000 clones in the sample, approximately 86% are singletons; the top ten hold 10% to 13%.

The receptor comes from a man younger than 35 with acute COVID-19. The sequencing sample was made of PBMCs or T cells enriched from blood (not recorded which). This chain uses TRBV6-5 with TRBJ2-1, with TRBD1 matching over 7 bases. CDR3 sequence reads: CASNPGGLYNEQFF. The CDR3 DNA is TGTGCCAGCAACCCAGGGGGATTATACAATGAGCAGTTCTTC.